This passage covers 11 T cell receptor beta chains from one sample sequenced in a study of blood T cell repertoires in COVID-19. This table comes from immunoSEQ multiplex PCR, and its TCRdb copy is limited to in-frame clones, with some not included. The sample lists roughly 250,000 clones; around 86% were seen once. Sequenced input: PBMCs or T cells enriched from blood (not recorded which). The receptor source for this set is a woman between 40 and 55 years old with acute COVID-19.

The chain employs TRBV15 and TRBJ2-5, with 7 positions matching TRBD2. The CDR3 covers 15 residues. After removal of 0 bases from V and 2 bases from J, the junction contained 3 bases not matched to a gene. The germline gives CDR1 LNHNV, CDR2 YYDKDF (reference sequence). Written as DNA, the CDR3 is TGTGCCACCAGCAGAGACAGACTAGCTCAAGAGACCCAGTACTTC. Protein product: CATSRDRLAQETQYF.

This clone has just a few counts. The chain combines TRBV15 with TRBJ1-4, with D possibly TRBD1 on 6 matching bases. The V end lost 2 bases, the J end lost 7 bases, and 14 bases lay between the germline ends. Germline V gives CDR1 LNHNV, CDR2 YYDKDF (reference sequence). This CDR3 is built from 15 residues. CDR3 residues: CATSRTGTLGEKLFF. Here the CDR3 DNA reads TGTGCCACCAGCAGAACAGGGACGCTAGGTGAAAAACTGTTTTTT. Full variable domain (missing parts from reference TRBV15 and TRBJ1-4): DAMVIQNPRYQVTQFGKPVTLSCSQTLNHNVMYWYQQKSSQAPKLLFHYYDKDFNNEADTPDNFQSRRPNTSFCFLDIRSPGLGDTAMYLCATSRTGTLGEKLFFGSGTQLSVL.

V gene TRBV5-1 combines with J gene TRBJ1-2, with a weak D call TRBD1 (5 bases). Germline V lookup: CDR1 SGHRS, CDR2 YFSETQ. V was pared by 0 bases and J by 2 bases, with 5 bases between. The CDR3 runs to 13 residues. The CDR3 region is CASSLEGNYGYTF. In DNA, the CDR3 is TGCGCCAGCAGCTTGGAGGGGAACTATGGCTACACCTTC.

The chain combines TRBV27 with TRBJ1-6, with D possibly being TRBD1 (5 bases). Trimming removed 6 bases at V and 7 bases at J, with 19 bases between. Germline CDR1 and CDR2: MNHEY and SMNVEV (reference sequence). The CDR3 is 16 residues long. The DNA of the CDR3 is TGTGCCAGCAGAAACCCTCCCCGGGGGGGAAATTCACCCCTCCACTTT. It is translated as CASRNPPRGGNSPLHF.

The V and J genes are TRBV12-3 or TRBV12-4 and TRBJ2-1; 7 bases align to TRBD1. CDR3 size: 13 residues. The V gene end was trimmed by 1 base and the J gene end by 7 bases; junction bases not matched to a gene: 1. This CDR3 reads CASSLVQGNEQFF. In DNA form, the CDR3 reads TGTGCCAGCAGTTTAGTACAGGGGAATGAGCAGTTCTTC.

The rearrangement links TRBV27 to TRBJ1-4, with a tentative D call TRBD1 (5 bases). Germline V gene data show CDR1 as MNHEY and CDR2 as SMNVEV (reference sequence). This CDR3 is 14 amino acids long. V lost 2 bases and J lost 7, with 11 bases in between. The CDR3 here is CASSLGYGGEKLFF. The DNA of the CDR3 is TGTGCCAGCAGTTTAGGTTACGGGGGTGAAAAACTGTTTTTT.

The chain couples TRBV7-9 to TRBJ2-1; 8 bases map to TRBD1. V lost 4 bases and J lost 5; bases outside the gene matches: 4. This CDR3 is built from 14 residues. Germline V gives CDR1 SEHNR, CDR2 FQNEAQ (reference sequence). CDR3 coding DNA: TGTGCCAGCAGCTGGACAGGGACAGACAATGAGCAGTTCTTC. It codes for CASSWTGTDNEQFF.

The genes are TRBV11-3 and TRBJ2-1; no firm D call. Looked up from germline, CDR1 is SGHNT and CDR2 is YENEEA. Trimming took off 3 bases at V and 4 bases at J, with 10 bases between the two ends. The CDR3 runs to 14 residues. The CDR3 is CASSLRIRYNEQFF. In nucleotides, the CDR3 is TGTGCCAGCAGCTTGAGGATACGATACAATGAGCAGTTCTTC.

This chain links TRBV11-2 with TRBJ2-7; 7 positions agree with TRBD1. The ends lost 5 bases at V and 3 bases at J; junction bases unmatched: 7. This CDR3 is built from 14 residues. The germline V gene has CDR1 SGHAT and CDR2 FQNNGV. CDR3 DNA: TGTGCCAGCAGCCCTGCGGCAGGGGGCTACGAGCAGTACTTC. Its protein is CASSPAAGGYEQYF.

This clone was seen only once. The chain uses TRBV7-3 and TRBJ1-1; D might be TRBD1 (5 bases). Trimming left V 1 base short and J 1 base short, with 13 bases between. The CDR3 sequence is 16 residues long. The germline V gene has CDR1 SGHTA and CDR2 FQGTGA. CDR3 nucleotide sequence: TGTGCCAGCAGCTTAATTCGGGGGGTAAAGAACACTGAAGCTTTCTTT. As protein: CASSLIRGVKNTEAFF. Together with reference TRBV7-3 and TRBJ1-1, the CDR3 gives the full variable domain: GAGVSQTPSNKVTEKGKYVELRCDPISGHTALYWYRQSLGQGPEFLIYFQGTGAADDSGLPNDRFFAVRPEGSVSTLKIQRTERGDSAVYLCASSLIRGVKNTEAFFGQGTRLTVV.

V is TRBV7-8 and J is TRBJ2-7, with TRBD1 as a possible D gene (6 bases). CDR1 SGHVS and CDR2 FQNEAQ come from the germline V gene. The CDR3 extends over 15 amino acids. Trimming took off 5 bases at V and 2 bases at J, with 16 bases between the two ends. CDR3 nucleotides: TGTGCCAGCAGCGGACCGGGACAATTCACCTACGAGCAGTACTTC. Protein product: CASSGPGQFTYEQYF.